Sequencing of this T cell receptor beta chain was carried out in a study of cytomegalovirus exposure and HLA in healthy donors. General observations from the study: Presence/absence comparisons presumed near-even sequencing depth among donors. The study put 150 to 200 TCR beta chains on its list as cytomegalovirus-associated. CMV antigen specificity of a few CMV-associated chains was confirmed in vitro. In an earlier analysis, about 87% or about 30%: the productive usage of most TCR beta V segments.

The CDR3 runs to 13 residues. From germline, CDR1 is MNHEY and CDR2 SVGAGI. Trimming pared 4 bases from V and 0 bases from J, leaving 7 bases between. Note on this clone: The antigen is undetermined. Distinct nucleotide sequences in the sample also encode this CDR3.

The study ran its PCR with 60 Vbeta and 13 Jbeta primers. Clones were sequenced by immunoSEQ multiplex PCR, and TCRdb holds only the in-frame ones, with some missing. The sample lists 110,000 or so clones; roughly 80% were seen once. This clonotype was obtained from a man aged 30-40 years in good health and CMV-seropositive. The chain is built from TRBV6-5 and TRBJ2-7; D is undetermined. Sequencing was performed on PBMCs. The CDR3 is CASSSQNSYEQYF. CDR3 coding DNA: TGTGCCAGCAGTTCGCAGAACTCCTACGAGCAGTACTTC.